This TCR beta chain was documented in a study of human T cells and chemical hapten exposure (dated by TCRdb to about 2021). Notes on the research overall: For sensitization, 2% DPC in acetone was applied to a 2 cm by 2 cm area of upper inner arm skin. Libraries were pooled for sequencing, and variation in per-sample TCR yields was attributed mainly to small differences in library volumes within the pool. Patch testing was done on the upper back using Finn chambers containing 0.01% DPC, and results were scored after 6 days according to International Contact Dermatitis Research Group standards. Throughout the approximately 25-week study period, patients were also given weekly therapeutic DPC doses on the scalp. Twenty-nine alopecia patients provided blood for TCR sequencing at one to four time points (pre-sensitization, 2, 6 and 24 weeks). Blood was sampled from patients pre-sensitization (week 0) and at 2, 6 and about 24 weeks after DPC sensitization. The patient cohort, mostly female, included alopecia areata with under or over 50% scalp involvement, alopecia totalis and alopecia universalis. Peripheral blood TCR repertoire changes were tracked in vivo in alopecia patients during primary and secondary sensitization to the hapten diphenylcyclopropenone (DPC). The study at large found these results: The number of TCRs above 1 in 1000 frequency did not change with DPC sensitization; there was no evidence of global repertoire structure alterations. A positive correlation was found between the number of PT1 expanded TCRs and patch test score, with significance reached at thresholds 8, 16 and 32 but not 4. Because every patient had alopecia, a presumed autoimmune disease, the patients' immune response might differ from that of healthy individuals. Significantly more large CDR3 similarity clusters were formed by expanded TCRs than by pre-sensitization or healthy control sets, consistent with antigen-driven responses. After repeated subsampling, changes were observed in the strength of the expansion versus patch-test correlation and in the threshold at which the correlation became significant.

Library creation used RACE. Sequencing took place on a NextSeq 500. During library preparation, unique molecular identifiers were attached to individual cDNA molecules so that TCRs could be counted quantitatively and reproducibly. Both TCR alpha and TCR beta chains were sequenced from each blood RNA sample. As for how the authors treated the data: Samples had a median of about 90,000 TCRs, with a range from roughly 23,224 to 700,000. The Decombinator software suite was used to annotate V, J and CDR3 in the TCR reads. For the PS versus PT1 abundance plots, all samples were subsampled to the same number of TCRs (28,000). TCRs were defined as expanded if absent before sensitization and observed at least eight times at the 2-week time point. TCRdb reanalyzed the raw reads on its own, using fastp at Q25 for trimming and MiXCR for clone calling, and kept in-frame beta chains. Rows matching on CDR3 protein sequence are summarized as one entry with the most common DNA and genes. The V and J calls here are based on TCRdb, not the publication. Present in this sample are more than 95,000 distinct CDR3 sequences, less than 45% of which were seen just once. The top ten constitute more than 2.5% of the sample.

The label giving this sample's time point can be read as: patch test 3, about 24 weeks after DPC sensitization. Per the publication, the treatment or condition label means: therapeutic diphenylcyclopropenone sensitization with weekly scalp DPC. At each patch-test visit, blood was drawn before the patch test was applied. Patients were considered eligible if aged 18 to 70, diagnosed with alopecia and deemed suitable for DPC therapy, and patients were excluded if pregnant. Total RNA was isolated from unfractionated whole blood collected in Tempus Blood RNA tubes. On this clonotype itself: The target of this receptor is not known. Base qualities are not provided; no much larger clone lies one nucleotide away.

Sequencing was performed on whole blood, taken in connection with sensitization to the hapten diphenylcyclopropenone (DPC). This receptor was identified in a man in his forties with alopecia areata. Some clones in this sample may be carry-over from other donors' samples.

The CDR3 protein is CASSLPLWGDRNTDTQYF. The DNA sequence reads TGTGCCAGCAGTCTACCCCTATGGGGGGACCGTAACACAGATACGCAGTATTTT. Recombination joined TRBV28 with TRBJ2-3; the D gene is perhaps TRBD2, on 6 matching bases. From the cysteine through the phenylalanine, the CDR3 covers 18 amino acids. Only the CDR3 portion is preserved as DNA: 54 bases, with reading frame beginning at the first base. Taken from the germline V gene, the CDR1 and CDR2 loops are MDHEN and SYDVKM. Cut back by 5 bases and 2 bases, the V and J ends lie 23 bases apart.